This entry is about one T cell receptor (beta chain). This clone was observed a handful of times. Its antigen has not been determined. The sample holds no much larger clone one base away, and base qualities are not on file. This sample includes further DNA sequences coding for the same CDR3. This specimen comes from a study of blood T cell repertoires in COVID-19 (dated by TCRdb to the early 2020s). Context from the whole study: The collaborator samples originated in the United States, Italy and Spain and spanned the acute and convalescent phases of COVID-19. The prospective study material was composed of cDNA or gDNA derived from T cells, B-cell-depleted T cells, or PBMCs. Deeply sampled blood TCRbeta repertoires from subjects exposed to, actively infected with, or recovered from COVID-19 were included in the dataset. A freely available public database, intended as a resource for researchers studying the immune response to SARS-CoV-2, is where the repertoires were released. Samples were obtained from the ongoing ImmuneRACE study (first 160 participants) and from about 1,300 subjects provided by 6 global collaborators. Nearly every sample came with metadata listing a de-identified subject ID, COVID-19 status, age in years and sex. Where available, HLA class I and class II types were obtained from metadata supplied by the sample provider rather than from assay-based typing.

Each collaborating institution followed its own protocols to collect whole blood in K2EDTA tubes. For TCRbeta analysis, collaborators shipped samples in one of three forms: frozen whole blood, isolated PBMCs, or DNA extracted from either of those sample types. Beyond this particular receptor, the publication reports: How much clinical and demographic metadata was included differed by source and by participant, and the metadata was provided uncurated.

TCRbeta CDR3 regions were amplified from genomic DNA by means of the immunoSEQ Assay, a bias-controlled multiplex PCR. The published analysis was carried out like this. Nucleated cell counts per sample were estimated from amplification of reference gene primers within the assay. To quantify the absolute abundance of each unique TCRbeta CDR3 rearrangement, sequence reads were collapsed and filtered. Productive Simpson clonality was computed per sample as the square root of Simpson's diversity index over productive rearrangements. TCRdb holds this immuneACCESS table with in-frame rearrangements only. Some clones are missing; in checked studies, unresolved V genes explain under half, and the rest has no known cause. D and trimming come from the DNA, and the V and J calls and clone size come from that table. This sample comprises some 130,000 clones, about four fifths of them detected only once. Together, the top ten hold 1.4% of the sample.

The receptor's source is a man in his sixties with acute or convalescent COVID-19. Input material: peripheral blood.

In nucleotide form, the sequence is TGCGCCAGCAGCGAACAGGAGAACTATGGCTACACCTTC. Translated, it gives CASSEQENYGYTF. The sequence is built from TRBV10-1 and TRBJ1-2; perhaps TRBD1 is the D gene, with 5 bases matching. V loses 6 bases, J loses 2 bases, and the germline ends lie 10 bases apart. From its cysteine to its phenylalanine, the CDR3 spans 13 amino acids. Only the CDR3 DNA is retained, 39 bases long and in frame from the first base. Sequences WNHNN (CDR1) and SYGVQD (CDR2) are obtained from the germline V gene (reference sequence).